This T cell receptor beta chain was captured by sequencing in a study of cytomegalovirus exposure and HLA in healthy donors. The wider study: Among a few hundred genotyped donors, roughly 80% fell in the Caucasian-associated ancestry cluster. Study-wide findings and caveats: What was likely a sequencing artifact was a cluster of highly shared sequence variants. Trimming of TCR beta V- and J-genes showed a link, identified in a later analysis, to a missense DCLRE1C variant.

PCR amplification relied on 60 Vbeta primers (plus 13 Jbeta primers). The repertoire was sequenced with immunoSEQ multiplex PCR; TCRdb's copy has only in-frame clones and lacks some. The sample lists around 130,000 clones; over 75% were seen once. The germline V gene has CDR1 MNHEY and CDR2 SMNVEV (reference sequence). This CDR3 has 13 residues. Trimming at V came to 7 bases and at J to 3 bases, leaving 4 bases not matched to a gene. Every donor was a healthy person donating bone marrow. About this clone itself: No antigen is known for it.

This chain links TRBV27 with TRBJ2-7; 9 nucleotides match TRBD1. This clonotype was sampled from a man between 40 and 49 years old in good health and CMV-seronegative. Sequences were obtained from PBMCs. The CDR3 region is CASTRQGGYEQYF. CDR3 DNA sequence: TGTGCCAGCACCAGACAGGGGGGCTACGAGCAGTACTTC.